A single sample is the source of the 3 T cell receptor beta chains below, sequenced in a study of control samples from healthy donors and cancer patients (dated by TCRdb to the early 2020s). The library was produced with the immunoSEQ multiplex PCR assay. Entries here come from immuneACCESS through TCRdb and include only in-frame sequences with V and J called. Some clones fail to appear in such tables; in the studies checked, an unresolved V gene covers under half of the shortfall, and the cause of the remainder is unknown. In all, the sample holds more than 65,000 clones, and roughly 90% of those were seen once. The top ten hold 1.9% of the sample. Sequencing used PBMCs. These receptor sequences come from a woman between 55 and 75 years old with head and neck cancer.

The CDR3 loop reads CASSVEGQGAHGANVLTF. CDR3 sequence (DNA): TGTGCCAGCAGCGTAGAAGGACAGGGGGCGCATGGGGCCAACGTCCTGACTTTC. The J gene is TRBJ2-6, the V gene TRBV9; 11 bases align to TRBD1. V shed 0 bases and J 3 bases; nucleotides not matched to a gene: 5. This CDR3 has 18 amino acids. CDR1 is SGDLS, CDR2 YYNGEE, per germline.

DNA of the CDR3: TGTGCCACCAGTGAAACTAACCCCGGGACAGCGAACACCGGGGAGCTGTTTTTT. Protein: CATSETNPGTANTGELFF. The chain employs TRBV24-1 and TRBJ2-2; 7 nucleotides agree with TRBD1. The germline CDR1 and CDR2 sequences are KGHDR and SFDVKD. Trimming took 4 bases from V and 0 from J; bases not matched to a gene: 10. The CDR3 sequence is 18 residues long.

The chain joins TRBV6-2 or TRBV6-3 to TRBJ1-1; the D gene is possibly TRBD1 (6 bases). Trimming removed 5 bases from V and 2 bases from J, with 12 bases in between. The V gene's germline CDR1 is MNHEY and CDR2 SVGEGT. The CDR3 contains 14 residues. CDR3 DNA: TGTGCCAGCAGTCAAACAGGGACCAACACTGAAGCTTTCTTT. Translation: CASSQTGTNTEAFF.